This is a list of T cell receptor beta chains from one sample in a study of technical replicates of blood from a few donors. Libraries were prepared by immunoSEQ multiplex PCR; TCRdb keeps only in-frame clonotypes and omits some of them. The sample lists tens of thousands of clones, 92% occurring once. Sequenced input: T cells isolated from PBMCs. These receptors all stem from a human donor in good health. Each CDR3 is given with its conserved first and last residue. D genes are given only for firm matches. Only part of the rows carry a size: once, few, many, or a class if the clone is expanded.

d_call: NA; v_call: TRBV5-5; clone_size: once; j_call: TRBJ2-3; cdr3_nt: TGTGCCAGCAGCTTGGCCGAGCGGGGCACAGATACGCAGTATTTT; cdr3_aa: CASSLAERGTDTQYF
d_call: TRBD2; v_call: TRBV28; clone_size: once; j_call: TRBJ2-2; cdr3_nt: TGTGCCAGCAGCGGACTAGCGGGAAGCACCGGGGAGCTGTTTTTT; cdr3_aa: CASSGLAGSTGELFF
d_call: NA; v_call: TRBV4-1; clone_size: NA; j_call: TRBJ2-7; cdr3_nt: TGCGCCAGCAGCGTGCAGGGGGGCACTTCCTACGAGCAGTACTTC; cdr3_aa: CASSVQGGTSYEQYF
d_call: NA; v_call: TRBV9; clone_size: NA; j_call: TRBJ1-2; cdr3_nt: TGTGCCAGCAGCCCTACAGGGTACTATGGCTACACCTTC; cdr3_aa: CASSPTGYYGYTF
d_call: NA; v_call: TRBV11-3; clone_size: NA; j_call: TRBJ1-1; cdr3_nt: TGTGCCAGCAGCTTAGATCGGGGGGGGAGGACTGAAGCTTTCTTT; cdr3_aa: CASSLDRGGRTEAFF
d_call: NA; v_call: TRBV11-1; clone_size: NA; j_call: TRBJ1-1; cdr3_nt: TGTGCCAGCAGCCTGGACAGGAACACTGAAGCTTTCTTT; cdr3_aa: CASSLDRNTEAFF
d_call: NA; v_call: TRBV6-1; clone_size: few; j_call: TRBJ1-1; cdr3_nt: TGTGGAACAGGGAGAGTCACTGAAGCTTTCTTT; cdr3_aa: CGTGRVTEAFF
d_call: NA; v_call: TRBV7-6; clone_size: NA; j_call: TRBJ2-5; cdr3_nt: TGTGCCAGCAGCTTACAACCTGCGGGTTATCAAGAGACCCAGTACTTC; cdr3_aa: CASSLQPAGYQETQYF
d_call: NA; v_call: TRBV9; clone_size: NA; j_call: TRBJ1-1; cdr3_nt: TGTGCCAGCAGCGTAGTGGGGGGTCACACTGAAGCTTTCTTT; cdr3_aa: CASSVVGGHTEAFF
d_call: NA; v_call: TRBV6-1; clone_size: NA; j_call: TRBJ2-1; cdr3_nt: TGTGCCAGCAGTGAATTGGGGAGCTCCTACAATGAGCAGTTCTTC; cdr3_aa: CASSELGSSYNEQFF
d_call: NA; v_call: TRBV7-9; clone_size: NA; j_call: TRBJ2-6; cdr3_nt: TGTGCCAGCAGCCTACCTGGGGCCAACGTCCTGACTTTC; cdr3_aa: CASSLPGANVLTF
d_call: TRBD1; v_call: TRBV11-2; clone_size: NA; j_call: TRBJ2-7; cdr3_nt: TGTGCCAGCAGCTTAGGGGACAGCTACGAGCAGTACTTC; cdr3_aa: CASSLGDSYEQYF
d_call: TRBD1; v_call: TRBV28; clone_size: NA; j_call: TRBJ1-2; cdr3_nt: TGTGCCAGCAGTTCCACCTCCGGGACAGGGGACGACTTC; cdr3_aa: CASSSTSGTGDDF
d_call: NA; v_call: TRBV12-5; clone_size: NA; j_call: TRBJ2-2; cdr3_nt: TGTGCTAGTGGTTTGCCTAACAGGGCCCTTAACACCGGGGAGCTGTTTTTT; cdr3_aa: CASGLPNRALNTGELFF
d_call: NA; v_call: TRBV2; clone_size: NA; j_call: TRBJ1-5; cdr3_nt: TGTGCCAGCTGTCGGGACACCAATCAGCCCCAGCATTTT; cdr3_aa: CASCRDTNQPQHF
d_call: NA; v_call: TRBV5-4; clone_size: NA; j_call: TRBJ2-7; cdr3_nt: TGTGCCAGCAGCTCAACCACGGGTGCATACGAGCAGTACTTC; cdr3_aa: CASSSTTGAYEQYF
d_call: NA; v_call: TRBV29-1; clone_size: few; j_call: TRBJ2-7; cdr3_nt: TGCAGCGTTGAGATTCCAGGGATTCTCTACGAGCAGTACTTC; cdr3_aa: CSVEIPGILYEQYF
d_call: TRBD1; v_call: TRBV6-5; clone_size: NA; j_call: TRBJ2-5; cdr3_nt: TGTGCCAGCAGTTACGGGACAGGGGCCGAGACCCAGTACTTC; cdr3_aa: CASSYGTGAETQYF
d_call: NA; v_call: TRBV25-1; clone_size: NA; j_call: TRBJ1-1; cdr3_nt: TGTGCCAGCAGTGAATCCGGCGGGGGGTATGAAGCTTTCTTT; cdr3_aa: CASSESGGGYEAFF
d_call: NA; v_call: TRBV6-5; clone_size: NA; j_call: TRBJ1-2; cdr3_nt: TGTGCCAGCAGTTACTCGAACTACTATGGCTACACCTTC; cdr3_aa: CASSYSNYYGYTF
d_call: NA; v_call: TRBV28; clone_size: NA; j_call: TRBJ1-5; cdr3_nt: TGTGCCAGCATCCCTTATAGCAATCAGCCCCAGCATTTT; cdr3_aa: CASIPYSNQPQHF
d_call: TRBD1; v_call: TRBV19; clone_size: NA; j_call: TRBJ2-2; cdr3_nt: TGTGCCAGTAGGCAGGGGGCGGCGAACACCGGGGAGCTGTTTTTT; cdr3_aa: CASRQGAANTGELFF
d_call: TRBD1; v_call: TRBV6-5; clone_size: NA; j_call: TRBJ2-5; cdr3_nt: TGTGCCAGCAGTTTTGGCCAGGGGGCGCGAGGGACCCAGTACTTC; cdr3_aa: CASSFGQGARGTQYF
d_call: NA; v_call: TRBV5-1; clone_size: once; j_call: TRBJ2-7; cdr3_nt: TGCGCCAGCAGCCCAAACTACGAGCAGTACTTC; cdr3_aa: CASSPNYEQYF
d_call: NA; v_call: TRBV29-1; clone_size: NA; j_call: TRBJ1-1; cdr3_nt: TGCAGCGTTGGGGGCCGGGTGAACACTGAAGCTTTCTTT; cdr3_aa: CSVGGRVNTEAFF
d_call: NA; v_call: TRBV7-9; clone_size: NA; j_call: TRBJ1-5; cdr3_nt: TGTGCCAGCAGCTCCGGGTTTAGCAATCAGCCCCAGCATTTT; cdr3_aa: CASSSGFSNQPQHF
d_call: NA; v_call: TRBV6-5; clone_size: NA; j_call: TRBJ1-4; cdr3_nt: TGTGCCAGCAGTTTGGGGCCTGTGAGTAATGAAAAACTGTTTTTT; cdr3_aa: CASSLGPVSNEKLFF
d_call: NA; v_call: TRBV7-8; clone_size: NA; j_call: TRBJ1-4; cdr3_nt: TGTGCCAGCAGCACAGCCGGCAAAGAAAAACTGTTTTTT; cdr3_aa: CASSTAGKEKLFF
d_call: NA; v_call: TRBV9; clone_size: NA; j_call: TRBJ1-2; cdr3_nt: TGTGCCAGCAGCGTAACAGGGTATGGCTACACCTTC; cdr3_aa: CASSVTGYGYTF
d_call: TRBD1; v_call: TRBV28; clone_size: NA; j_call: TRBJ1-2; cdr3_nt: TGTGCCAGCAGAGGACAGGGGGTCCCTAACTATGGCTACACCTTC; cdr3_aa: CASRGQGVPNYGYTF
d_call: TRBD1; v_call: TRBV10-3; clone_size: once; j_call: TRBJ2-7; cdr3_nt: TGTGCCATCAGTGCCGGACAGGGGGACGGCTACGAGCAGTACTTC; cdr3_aa: CAISAGQGDGYEQYF
d_call: NA; v_call: TRBV6-5; clone_size: NA; j_call: TRBJ2-7; cdr3_nt: TGTGCCAGCAGTTACTCCTGGGGCCCGTCCTACGAGCAGTACTTC; cdr3_aa: CASSYSWGPSYEQYF
d_call: TRBD1; v_call: TRBV19; clone_size: NA; j_call: TRBJ1-2; cdr3_nt: TGTGCCAGTAGTATAGGACAGGGGAACTATGGCTACACCTTC; cdr3_aa: CASSIGQGNYGYTF
d_call: NA; v_call: TRBV4-1; clone_size: NA; j_call: TRBJ2-5; cdr3_nt: TGCGCCAGCAGCCAAGAGGGCGGGCAAGAGACCCAGTACTTC; cdr3_aa: CASSQEGGQETQYF
d_call: NA; v_call: TRBV19; clone_size: NA; j_call: TRBJ2-1; cdr3_nt: TGTGCCAGTAGTATAGAAGGGGAACCCTACAATGAGCAGTTCTTC; cdr3_aa: CASSIEGEPYNEQFF
d_call: TRBD1; v_call: TRBV15; clone_size: NA; j_call: TRBJ1-2; cdr3_nt: TGTGCCACCAGCAGAGATCAGGCAGGGGGGACAGGTGATGGCTACACCTTC; cdr3_aa: CATSRDQAGGTGDGYTF
d_call: NA; v_call: TRBV28; clone_size: NA; j_call: TRBJ2-2; cdr3_nt: TGTGCCAGCAGTTTAGGGCAGAACACCGGGGAGCTGTTTTTT; cdr3_aa: CASSLGQNTGELFF
d_call: NA; v_call: TRBV5-1; clone_size: NA; j_call: TRBJ2-7; cdr3_nt: TGCGCCAGCAGTTCCGTCTACGAGCAGTACTTC; cdr3_aa: CASSSVYEQYF
d_call: TRBD2; v_call: TRBV5-1; clone_size: NA; j_call: TRBJ2-1; cdr3_nt: TGCGCCAGCAGCTTGGGTTCTAGCGGGGACTACAATGAGCAGTTCTTC; cdr3_aa: CASSLGSSGDYNEQFF
d_call: NA; v_call: TRBV14; clone_size: NA; j_call: TRBJ1-1; cdr3_nt: TGTGCCAGCAGCCTGCAGGGTTCCAGGAACACTGAAGCTTTCTTT; cdr3_aa: CASSLQGSRNTEAFF
d_call: TRBD1; v_call: TRBV7-8; clone_size: NA; j_call: TRBJ2-2; cdr3_nt: TGTGCCAGCTTTATGGGGACAGAAGCGAACACCGGGGAGCTGTTTTTT; cdr3_aa: CASFMGTEANTGELFF
d_call: NA; v_call: TRBV19; clone_size: NA; j_call: TRBJ1-1; cdr3_nt: TGTGCCAGTACCCTGGGGGCCAATCTGGCTGAAGCTTTCTTT; cdr3_aa: CASTLGANLAEAFF
d_call: NA; v_call: TRBV5-1; clone_size: NA; j_call: TRBJ1-1; cdr3_nt: TGCGCCAGCAGCCAGGGGACATACACGGGCACTGAAGCTTTCTTT; cdr3_aa: CASSQGTYTGTEAFF
d_call: NA; v_call: TRBV29-1; clone_size: once; j_call: TRBJ2-1; cdr3_nt: TGCAGCGTTTCTCGGGACATATACAATGAGCAGTTCTTC; cdr3_aa: CSVSRDIYNEQFF
d_call: TRBD1; v_call: TRBV7-8; clone_size: NA; j_call: TRBJ2-5; cdr3_nt: TGTGCCAGCAGCTTAGACAGGGGAGAGACCCAGTACTTC; cdr3_aa: CASSLDRGETQYF
d_call: TRBD1; v_call: TRBV30; clone_size: NA; j_call: TRBJ1-2; cdr3_nt: TGTGCCTGGAGTGGGGGACAGGGTTCTGGCTACACCTTC; cdr3_aa: CAWSGGQGSGYTF
d_call: TRBD1; v_call: TRBV4-1; clone_size: NA; j_call: TRBJ2-1; cdr3_nt: TGCGCCAGCAGCCCCCCGGGACAGGTCTATGAGCAGTTCTTC; cdr3_aa: CASSPPGQVYEQFF
d_call: TRBD1; v_call: TRBV5-1; clone_size: once; j_call: TRBJ2-7; cdr3_nt: TGCGCCAGCAGCGGACAACAGGGGTACGAGCAGTACTTC; cdr3_aa: CASSGQQGYEQYF
d_call: TRBD2; v_call: TRBV19; clone_size: NA; j_call: TRBJ2-7; cdr3_nt: TGTGCCAGTAGTATAGGGGAGGGACCCTACGAGCAGTACTTC; cdr3_aa: CASSIGEGPYEQYF
d_call: NA; v_call: TRBV7-2; clone_size: NA; j_call: TRBJ1-1; cdr3_nt: TGTGCCAGCAGCTCCAGGGGACACCCGAACACTGAAGCTTTCTTT; cdr3_aa: CASSSRGHPNTEAFF
d_call: TRBD1; v_call: TRBV6-1; clone_size: NA; j_call: TRBJ1-1; cdr3_nt: TGTGCCAGCAGTGAGGGGGACAGCATGAACACTGAAGCTTTCTTT; cdr3_aa: CASSEGDSMNTEAFF